This T cell receptor (beta chain) came from a study of T cells after yellow fever vaccination. For the study at large: The authors prepared low-cell-number fractions using SMART-Seq v4 Ultra Low Input.

TCR cDNA, made by 5'RACE template switching, carried an added universal primer site and UMIs. One entry per CDR3 protein, called by TCRdb with MiXCR from the 5' RACE reads. Of around 340,000 distinct CDR3 sequences in the sample, 8% to 10% were seen once. V was shortened by 3 bases and J by 7 bases, with 13 bases between the two germline ends. The germline V gene has CDR1 SGHRS and CDR2 YFSETQ. CDR3 length equals 13 residues. Study-level findings and limits: Abundant clonotypes from the bulk population could get into FACS-sorted repertoires as contaminants.

On this clonotype: Its antigen is undetermined.

This specimen was PBMCs, taken on the day of the first yellow fever vaccination. The clonotype was recovered from a man between 18 and 29 years old who received the YFV17D yellow fever vaccine. The gene calls are TRBV5-1 and TRBJ1-2; tentatively, D is TRBD1 (5 bases). The CDR3 DNA follows: TGCGCCAGCAGCTCAACCCAGGGATCTGGCTACACCTTC. Amino acids: CASSSTQGSGYTF.